Listed here are 11 T cell receptor beta chains from one sample, sequenced in a study of shared clonotypes between healthy human individuals. Some clones are missing from TCRdb's copy, which holds only in-frame ones; the method was immunoSEQ multiplex PCR. The sample has around 700,000 clones, 60% to 80% seen once. Material: memory CD4+ T cells sorted from blood. The subset was: CD45RA-negative fraction. These receptors all stem from a woman younger than 45 in good health.

The chain carries TRBV10-3 and TRBJ2-7; 8 bases map to TRBD2. This CDR3 spans 13 amino acids. The germline V gene encodes CDR1 ENHRY and CDR2 SYGVKD. The V segment lost 2 bases and the J segment 9 bases; nucleotides outside the gene matches: 6. The CDR3 DNA follows: TGTGCCATCAGTGAGAGCGGGGGTTTTGGGCAGTACTTC. Translation: CAISESGGFGQYF.

The chain couples TRBV7-9 to TRBJ2-7; D is unresolved. Trimming removed 4 bases from V and 0 bases from J, with 16 bases in between. Germline CDR1 reads SEHNR; CDR2 reads FQNEAQ (reference sequence). This CDR3 region has 16 residues. CDR3 residues: CASSSLRIQLSYEQYF. The CDR3 DNA reads as TGTGCCAGCAGCTCCCTGCGAATCCAGCTCTCCTACGAGCAGTACTTC.

The rearrangement links TRBV5-1 to TRBJ1-1; no firm D call. V lost 3 bases and J lost 4, with 10 bases in between. CDR1 is SGHRS, CDR2 YFSETQ, per germline. The CDR3 is 13 amino acids. The CDR3 loop reads CASSSGSSTEAFF. DNA of the CDR3: TGCGCCAGCAGCTCGGGGAGCAGCACTGAAGCTTTCTTT.

CDR3 sequence reads: CASSQSPGTDYNEQFF. For the CDR3, the DNA is TGCGCCAGCAGTCAATCCCCCGGGACAGACTACAATGAGCAGTTCTTC. This chain connects TRBV23-1 to TRBJ2-1; 7 bases are shared with TRBD1. TRBV23-1 is an open reading frame, and its role is uncertain. The V segment lost 0 bases and the J segment 3 bases; nucleotides outside the gene matches: 5. The CDR3 runs 16 residues.

Turning to this clone: A far larger clone lies a single base away; this is likely a read error. The sample contains more than one DNA sequence encoding this CDR3. The V gene is TRBV4-1, the J gene TRBJ1-2; D ambiguous. CDR3 length: 14 amino acids. Trimming cost V 0 bases and J 2 bases, with 7 bases left between them. Per germline, CDR1 MGHRA and CDR2 YSYEKL. The CDR3 reads CASSQDPGNYGYTF. Written as DNA, the CDR3 is TGCGCCAGCAGCCAAGATCCGGGGAACTATGGCTACACCTTC.

The V gene is TRBV28, the J gene TRBJ1-2; D ambiguous. The V gene's germline CDR1 is MDHEN and CDR2 SYDVKM. V was clipped by 5 bases and J by 4 bases, with 14 bases between them. The length of the CDR3 is 14 residues. The CDR3 nucleotides read TGTGCCAGCAGTATAAATAGAGGGCTCTATGGCTACACCTTC. Its translation is CASSINRGLYGYTF.

This clone has a handful of counts. The V call is TRBV18, the J call TRBJ1-4; the D gene is possibly TRBD1 (5 bases). Between the trimmed V and J ends, which lost 4 bases and 8 bases, there was a span of 17 bases. CDR3 length: 15 residues. Germline V gives CDR1 KGHSH, CDR2 LQKENI. The CDR3: CASSRARATLEKLFF. The CDR3 DNA is TGTGCCAGCTCACGCGCCAGGGCAACTCTGGAAAAACTGTTTTTT.

Comments on this clone: The same CDR3 arises from other DNA sequences in this sample as well. V usage is TRBV18 and J usage is TRBJ2-5; 7 bases match TRBD1. V trimming: 3 bases; J trimming: 4 bases; junction bases outside the gene matches: 2. The CDR3 has 13 amino acids. Germline V gene sequence: CDR1 KGHSH, CDR2 LQKENI. CDR3 protein: CASSPSGGETQYF. Written as DNA, the CDR3 is TGTGCCAGCTCACCCTCAGGGGGAGAGACCCAGTACTTC.

In DNA, the CDR3 is TGTGCCAGCAGTTTAAACTCTAACAGCGGGTATGGTATTGAAAAACTGTTTTTT. Encoded protein: CASSLNSNSGYGIEKLFF. The chain joins TRBV28 to TRBJ1-4; D call uncertain. CDR3 length: 18 residues. V lost 2 bases and J lost 7, with 23 bases in between. Germline CDR1 MDHEN, CDR2 SYDVKM.

V and J are TRBV19 and TRBJ1-5, with TRBD1 as a possible D gene (6 bases). Per germline, CDR1 LNHDA and CDR2 SQIVND (reference sequence). The CDR3 contains 15 residues. V lost 4 bases and J 3 bases, leaving 13 bases between the germline ends. The CDR3 DNA follows: TGTGCCAGTAGTAAAAACAGGGTCCCCAATCAGCCCCAGCATTTT. This gives the protein CASSKNRVPNQPQHF.

The J gene is TRBJ2-5, the V gene TRBV29-1, with no clear D. V gave up 8 bases and J gave up 0 bases, with 13 bases separating them. The CDR3 contains 13 residues. The germline CDR1 and CDR2 sequences are SQVTM and ANQGSEA. For the CDR3, the DNA is TGCAGCCTCCGGGCGGCGTACCAAGAGACCCAGTACTTC. It codes for CSLRAAYQETQYF. Based on the CDR3 plus reference TRBV29-1 and TRBJ2-5, the full variable domain is SAVISQKPSRDICQRGTSLTIQCQVDSQVTMMFWYRQQPGQSLTLIATANQGSEATYESGFVIDKFPISRPNLTFSTLTVSNMSPEDSSIYLCSLRAAYQETQYFGPGTRLLVL.